This TCR beta chain is from a study of blood T cell repertoires in COVID-19. The data were produced by immunoSEQ multiplex PCR, yet TCRdb's version contains in-frame clones alone and is incomplete. The sample shows around 300,000 clones, about nine tenths of them seen only once. This clone was detected only a few times. This TCR was recovered from a woman younger than 45 with active or convalescent COVID-19. The sequenced material came from peripheral blood.

CDR3 nucleotide sequence: TGTGCCAGCAGCTCACGGACAGGGGGAAACAATGAGCAGTTCTTC. Residues: CASSSRTGGNNEQFF. The chain is built from TRBV11-3 and TRBJ2-1; 10 nucleotides agree with TRBD1. Losses at the gene ends were 4 bases for V and 5 bases for J; bases not matched to a gene: 5. The CDR3 has 15 amino acids. Germline loops: CDR1 SGHNT, CDR2 YENEEA.